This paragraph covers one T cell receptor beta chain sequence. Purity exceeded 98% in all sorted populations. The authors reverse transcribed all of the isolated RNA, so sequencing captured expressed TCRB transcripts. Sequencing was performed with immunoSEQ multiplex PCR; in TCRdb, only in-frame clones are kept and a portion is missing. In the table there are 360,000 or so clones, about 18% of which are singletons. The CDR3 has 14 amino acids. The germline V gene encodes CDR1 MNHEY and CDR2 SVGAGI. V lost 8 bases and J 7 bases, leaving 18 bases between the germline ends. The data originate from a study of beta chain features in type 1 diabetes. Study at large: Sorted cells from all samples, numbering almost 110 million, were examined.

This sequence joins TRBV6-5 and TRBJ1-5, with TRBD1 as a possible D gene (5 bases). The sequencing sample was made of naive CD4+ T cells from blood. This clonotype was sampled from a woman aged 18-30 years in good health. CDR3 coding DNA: TGTGCCAGCTCTCAGCAGGGCGGAAAACAGCCCCAGCATTTT. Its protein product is CASSQQGGKQPQHF.